This TCR beta chain was obtained from a study of regulatory T cells in long-lasting Graves disease (dated by TCRdb to 2020 to 2023). For context, the study as a whole: Patients with newly diagnosed Graves' disease had been on antithyroid drugs for under 3 months. Persistent Graves' disease patients were compared with newly diagnosed Graves' disease patients by peripheral blood TCR sequencing and RNA sequencing. The study was conducted in China and was registered as a clinical trial. A total of approximately 35 samples were covered by TCR sequencing, comprising some 13 persistent and around 20 newly diagnosed Graves' disease patients.

Turning to this clonotype: Its recognized antigen is unknown. A much larger clone is a single base away; this may be a read error.

Preparation of the library involved multiplex PCR. The sequencing machine was an Illumina HiSeq 4000. CDR3 regions were amplified by Arm-PCR with iRepertoire HTBI primers to construct TCR beta libraries. PCR products were gel purified before sequencing. Per the original workflow: Across samples, 62 TRBV and 13 to 15 TRBJ segments were identified and used for gene usage analysis of CDR3 amino acid clonotypes. Filtered high-quality paired reads were merged into contigs using COPE and FqMerger. BLAST was used to align contigs to IMGT TRBV, TRBD and TRBJ reference genes, with CDR3 defined following IMGT. Clonotypes above 0.1% frequency were classified as highly expanded clones. Shannon entropy was used to measure repertoire diversity, and the Gini coefficient was used to measure V-J evenness. Clonotypes shared by more than one individual were considered public. TCRdb passed the public sequencing reads through fastp at Q25 and MiXCR, retaining productive beta sequences. CDR3 protein sequences are deduplicated, and each keeps its most common genes and DNA. TCRdb's processing, not the authors' own work, is the source of the V and J calls. This sample holds roughly 610,000 distinct CDR3 sequences; roughly 16% were observed only once. In total, the top ten clones hold 18% of the sample.

V is trimmed back by 6 bases and J by 4 bases, and the junction contains 8 bases that no gene match accounts for. Measured from the cysteine to the phenylalanine, the CDR3 is 14 residues long. The DNA shown is the 42-base CDR3, in frame from base 1. For CDR1 and CDR2, the germline V gene (reference sequence) lists DFQATT and SNEGSKA. This specimen's time point label, interpreted: newly diagnosed GD, antithyroid drugs for less than 3 months. RNA was extracted from PBMCs in TRIzol for both TCR sequencing and RNA sequencing. Graves' disease was diagnosed according to American Thyroid Association guidelines. Patients for the study were recruited at an endocrinology department in Xi'an, China. Each patient gave approximately 10 milliliters of peripheral blood, collected in an EDTA anticoagulant tube. Ficoll Paque Plus density gradient separation was used to isolate PBMCs, and no further T cell sorting was performed. An Agilent 2100 Bioanalyzer and agarose gel were used to check RNA quality, and a NanoDrop 2000 was used to measure RNA concentration.

Overall results and qualifications from the work: Because the primary lesion, thyroid tissue, could not be accessed, the study looked at peripheral blood alone. A larger number of public clonotypes was shared among persistent patients (around 2,500) than among newly diagnosed patients (around 880). TRBV28, TRBJ1-2 and TRBJ2-5 were preferentially used in persistent disease, while TRBV20-1 and TRBJ2-1 were favored in newly diagnosed disease. Persistent Graves' disease patients showed lower TCR Shannon entropy and fewer highly expanded clones than newly diagnosed patients, suggesting clonal expansion. Sequencing and analysis were limited to the TCR beta chain. The small sample size was acknowledged by the authors as a limitation that may reduce accuracy.

This sample was shared with a second study, whose subject was T cells in Graves' hyperthyroidism and ophthalmopathy. As that second paper reports: A patient counted as having stable Graves' hyperthyroidism if no progression to ophthalmopathy occurred over 18 months of follow-up. Hyperthyroidism patients were newly diagnosed, had a disease duration of under 2 months, and were aged 18 to 65 years. Any patient with an uncontrolled infection, another autoimmune disease, pregnancy or lactation was excluded. Clinical symptoms, serum thyroxine and TRAb, thyroid ultrasound, and orbital computed tomography formed the basis for the diagnoses. The TCR CDR3 was subjected to a first round of RT-PCR using the HTBI primer set and the Qiagen OneStep RT-PCR kit. Most expanded thyroid clonotypes (frequency above 0.001) were also found in blood, which suggests that blood repertoires may mirror thyroid immune responses. A model built on a 13 V-J signature distinguished ophthalmopathy from stable hyperthyroidism, reaching around 87% sensitivity and about 81% specificity in cross-validation and 80%/75% in testing. In validation, the model predicted progression to ophthalmopathy a median of around 6.5 months before onset, with 65% to 71% sensitivity and more than 72% specificity. TCR V-J signatures able to tell the groups apart were searched for in a discovery cohort of 90 to 100 patients, of whom more than 40 had Graves' ophthalmopathy and 55 to 60 had stable Graves' hyperthyroidism. Prospective prediction of ophthalmopathy was tested in an independent validation cohort consisting of 18 hyperthyroidism patients and more than 15 patients who later progressed to ophthalmopathy. The approximately 90 discovery patients were randomly split 7:3 into training and test sets. In roughly six Graves' hyperthyroidism patients, the study also compared T-cell repertoires from thyroid tissue with T-cell repertoires from blood. After sampling, hyperthyroidism patients received methimazole starting at 30 mg daily, and ophthalmopathy patients received high-dose intravenous methylprednisolone. The libraries were constructed in a second round of multiplex PCR and then size-selected and purified. Paired-end sequencing of the libraries was performed with 100 bp reads on an Illumina HiSeq2000. SOAPnuke was used to process the raw data, with reads discarded if the reads contained adapters or uncalled bases, had a mean Phred below 15, or lacked an exact constant-primer or identifier match. COPE v1.2.5 was used to merge high-quality paired reads, and clonotypes were defined as unique nucleotide sequences. Clonotypes were aligned to IMGT TRBV, TRBD and TRBJ reference segments using MiTCR v1.1. The analysis was restricted to V-J combinations with a frequency above 0.0001, which together covered about 99% of the repertoires. A TCS score was defined as the ratio of F50 (clonal expansion) to E x V (chaos), with BLOSUM62-based TCRdist applied between CDR3 peptides within each V-J. Welch's t-statistics and random forest reduced several hundred V-J features to about 12, which were used in a naive Bayes classifier (R e1071). No statistical method was used to fix the sample size in advance, and group allocation was not hidden from the investigators. According to the paper, TCR Vbeta CDR3 sequencing was carried out on 135 peripheral blood samples, which came from more than 40 ophthalmopathy, 80 or so hyperthyroidism and about 17 progressor patients.

The sample was peripheral blood mononuclear cells (PBMCs), taken at new diagnosis, from a patient treated with antithyroid drugs. This clonotype was sampled from a woman aged 30 to 39 with Graves disease. Donor details come from another sample of the same person, matched by shared clones. The V and J segments used are TRBV20-1 and TRBJ2-5; 10 central nucleotides agree with TRBD1. The CDR3 is CSAGGTGDLETQYF. The DNA sequence is given as TGCAGTGCGGGCGGGACAGGGGACCTAGAGACCCAGTACTTC.